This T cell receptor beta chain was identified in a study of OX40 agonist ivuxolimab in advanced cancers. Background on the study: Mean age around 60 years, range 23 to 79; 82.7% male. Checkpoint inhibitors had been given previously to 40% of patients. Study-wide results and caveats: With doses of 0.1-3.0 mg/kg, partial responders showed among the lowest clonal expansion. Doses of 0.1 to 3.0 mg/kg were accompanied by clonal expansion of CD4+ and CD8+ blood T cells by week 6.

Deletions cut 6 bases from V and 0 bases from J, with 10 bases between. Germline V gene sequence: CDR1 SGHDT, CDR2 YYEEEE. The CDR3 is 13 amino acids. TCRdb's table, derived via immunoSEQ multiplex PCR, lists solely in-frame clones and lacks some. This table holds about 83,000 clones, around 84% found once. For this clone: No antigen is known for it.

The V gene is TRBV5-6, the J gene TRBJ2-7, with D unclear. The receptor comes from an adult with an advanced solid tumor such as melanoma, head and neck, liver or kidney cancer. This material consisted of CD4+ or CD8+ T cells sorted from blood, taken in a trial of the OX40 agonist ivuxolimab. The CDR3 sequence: CASNRYGSYEQYF. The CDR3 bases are TGTGCCAGCAACCGCTATGGCTCCTACGAGCAGTACTTC.